Shown below are 29 T cell receptor beta chains from a single sample sequenced in a study of shared clonotypes between healthy human individuals. Cells designated naive CD8 were CD45RO-negative and were positively selected for CCR7, with terminally differentiated effector memory CD45RA+ cells excluded. TCRdb keeps only in-frame clones here, not all; method: immunoSEQ multiplex PCR. The profile shows about 2 million clones, less than 95% of them singletons. Sequencing was performed on naive CD8+ T cells sorted from blood. The origin of the receptors is a man aged 18 to 30 in good health.

The gene calls are TRBV7-9 and TRBJ2-1; D is possibly TRBD2 (5 bases). The CDR3 spans 14 residues. The ends were cut back, 4 bases at V and 5 bases at J, with 12 bases in the middle. Germline CDR1 SEHNR, CDR2 FQNEAQ (reference sequence). The CDR3 DNA sequence: TGTGCCAGCAGCTCCCGCGACTACCACAATGAGCAGTTCTTC. Protein product: CASSSRDYHNEQFF.

This clone was observed a few times. J is TRBJ2-5 and V is TRBV18, with 7 bases lining up with TRBD2. The ends lost 6 bases at V and 1 base at J; junction bases unmatched: 11. The CDR3 contains 16 residues. Germline V CDR1 and CDR2: KGHSH, LQKENI. CDR3 amino acids: CASSLPSGLSQETQYF. In DNA form, the CDR3 reads TGTGCCAGCTCGCTCCCTAGCGGACTATCCCAAGAGACCCAGTACTTC.

This sequence joins TRBV7-9 and TRBJ2-7, with D possibly TRBD1 on 6 matching bases. The V gene's germline CDR1 is SEHNR and CDR2 FQNEAQ (reference sequence). With 4 bases removed from V and 6 bases from J, the gap between germline ends came to 25 bases. CDR3 size: 17 residues. CDR3 protein: CASSSFLRDTPLGEQYF. The CDR3 nucleotides are TGTGCCAGCAGCTCTTTTTTGAGGGACACACCATTGGGCGAGCAGTACTTC.

V is TRBV7-2 and J is TRBJ2-1; TRBD2 matches at 8 bases. The CDR3 runs to 14 residues. The germline gives CDR1 SGHTA, CDR2 FQGNSA. Trimming took 1 base from V and 8 from J; bases not matched to a gene: 4. The CDR3 DNA reads as TGTGCCAGCAGCTTAGTGGGACTAGGGGATGAGCAGTTCTTC. This codes for CASSLVGLGDEQFF.

The genes are TRBV5-4 and TRBJ2-7, with D possibly being TRBD1 or TRBD2 (6 bases each). The CDR3 covers 15 residues. The germline CDR1 and CDR2 sequences are SGHNT and YYREEE (reference sequence). The V end was cut by 1 base, the J end by 3 bases, with 14 bases between. CDR3 sequence: CASSLLTGGGYEQYF. CDR3 nucleotide sequence: TGTGCCAGCAGCTTGCTAACAGGAGGGGGCTACGAGCAGTACTTC.

The V and J genes are TRBV9 and TRBJ1-6; 7 bases are shared with TRBD1. After removal of 3 bases from V and 7 bases from J, the junction contained 4 bases not matched to a gene. There are 14 residues in the CDR3. CDR1 and CDR2 (germline): SGDLS, YYNGEE. CDR3 amino acids: CASSAWDSNSPLHF. DNA for the CDR3: TGTGCCAGCAGCGCTTGGGACAGCAATTCACCCCTCCACTTT.

In this sample, this clone turned up once. The chain employs TRBV6-6 and TRBJ2-7, with D maybe TRBD2 (6 bases). Trimming cost V 2 bases and J 5 bases, with 13 bases left between them. From germline, CDR1 is MNHNY and CDR2 SVGAGI (reference sequence). The CDR3 loop spans 14 amino acids. CDR3: CASSYGGIGNEQYF. CDR3 DNA: TGTGCCAGCAGTTACGGCGGGATCGGAAACGAGCAGTACTTC.

This chain joins TRBV29-1 and TRBJ2-1; D might be TRBD1 or TRBD2, each matching 7 bases. The CDR3 has 15 residues. The ends were cut back, 7 bases at V and 7 bases at J, with 23 bases in the middle. Germline V gene sequence: CDR1 SQVTM, CDR2 ANQGSEA. DNA of the CDR3: TGCAGCGCTCCCCACCCCCAGGGGGGGGTGAATGAGCAGTTCTTC. This encodes CSAPHPQGGVNEQFF.

The chain couples TRBV5-4 to TRBJ1-2, with 7 positions matching TRBD1. Germline V lookup: CDR1 SGHNT, CDR2 YYREEE (reference sequence). Trimming removed 2 bases from V and 8 bases from J; junction bases left unmatched: 6. The CDR3 is made up of 13 amino acids. The CDR3 loop reads CASSFQGGGGYTF. The CDR3, as DNA: TGTGCCAGCAGCTTCCAGGGGGGAGGCGGCTACACCTTC.

V and J are TRBV4-3 and TRBJ2-7; 7 bases agree with TRBD1. V was clipped by 0 bases and J by 4 bases; unmatched bases: 6. CDR3 length: 15 amino acids. Germline V gene sequence: CDR1 LGHNA, CDR2 YSLEER. The chain's CDR3 is CASSQEGDRLYEQYF. CDR3 DNA: TGCGCCAGCAGCCAAGAGGGGGACAGACTTTACGAGCAGTACTTC.

CDR3 DNA: TGCGCCAGCAGTGTCGGGGGGGGCACCGGGGAGCTGTTTTTT. This gives the protein CASSVGGGTGELFF. V and J are TRBV10-1 and TRBJ2-2, with 8 bases aligning to TRBD2. Germline CDR1 WNHNN, CDR2 SYGVQD (reference sequence). CDR3 length equals 14 residues. The V segment lost 4 bases and the J segment 4 bases; nucleotides outside the gene matches: 2.

CDR3 DNA sequence: TGTGCCAGCAGCTTGGATCTGGAGCAGCCCCAGCATTTT. As protein: CASSLDLEQPQHF. The chain is built from TRBV5-6 and TRBJ1-5, with D hard to call. V gave up 0 bases and J gave up 7 bases, with 8 bases separating them. The CDR3 has 13 residues. Germline values: CDR1 SGHDT, CDR2 YYEEEE.

This clone appeared a single time. Other DNA sequences in this specimen translate into the identical CDR3. The V gene is TRBV9, the J gene TRBJ2-2; TRBD2 matches 7 bases. Germline loops: CDR1 SGDLS, CDR2 YYNGEE. The CDR3 spans 15 residues. V trimming: 4 bases; J trimming: 0 bases; junction bases outside the gene matches: 3. The CDR3 nucleotides read TGTGCCAGCAGCCCCGGGACTACGAACACCGGGGAGCTGTTTTTT. Protein product: CASSPGTTNTGELFF.

As to this clone: Other DNA variants within this sample encode the same CDR3. The chain links TRBV10-1 to TRBJ1-3; maybe TRBD1 (5 bases). CDR3 size: 14 residues. Looked up from germline, CDR1 is WNHNN and CDR2 is SYGVQD (reference sequence). V lost 5 bases, J lost 0 bases, and 8 bases lay in between. The CDR3 DNA reads TGCGCCAGCAGTCCCGGGGGCTCTGGAAACACCATATATTTT. This translates into CASSPGGSGNTIYF.

V usage is TRBV6-6 and J usage is TRBJ1-1; weak D call: TRBD1 (5 bases). Germline assignment: CDR1 MNHNY and CDR2 SVGAGI (reference sequence). The ends were cut back, 2 bases at V and 7 bases at J, with 11 bases in the middle. The CDR3 has 13 residues. The CDR3 DNA is TGTGCCAGCAGTTACGACGGGGACGTTGAAGCTTTCTTT. It encodes CASSYDGDVEAFF.

The chain has TRBV7-9 and TRBJ2-5, with 11 bases identical to TRBD2. The V gene end was trimmed by 7 bases and the J gene end by 5 bases; junction bases not matched to a gene: 6. This CDR3 spans 14 amino acids. CDR1 and CDR2 from the germline V gene are SEHNR and FQNEAQ (reference sequence). CDR3 sequence (DNA): TGTGCCAGCATTAGCGGGGGGGCCTCGGAGACCCAGTACTTC. Residues: CASISGGASETQYF.

V is TRBV11-2 and J is TRBJ1-3; 7 nucleotides line up with TRBD1. The V gene's germline CDR1 is SGHAT and CDR2 FQNNGV. The CDR3 totals 18 residues. V lost 3 bases, J lost 0 bases, and 11 bases stayed unmatched. The CDR3, as DNA: TGTGCCAGCAGCTTCCAGTCCCTACAGGGGAGCTCTGGAAACACCATATATTTT. Its protein is CASSFQSLQGSSGNTIYF.

The chain recombines TRBV7-8 with TRBJ2-7, with 8 nucleotides matching TRBD2. Per the germline V gene, CDR1 is SGHVS and CDR2 is FQNEAQ. The CDR3 length is 15 residues. J was trimmed by 6 bases and V by 4 bases; bases with no gene match: 11. Here the CDR3 DNA reads TGTGCCAGCAGCTCTTTGAGCGGGGGCCTTCCCGAGCAGTACTTC. This translates into CASSSLSGGLPEQYF.

The chain carries TRBV4-1 and TRBJ2-3; 7 bases are a match to TRBD2. The CDR3 runs to 15 residues. Germline lookup yields CDR1 MGHRA and CDR2 YSYEKL. V gave up 3 bases and J gave up 2 bases; unmatched junction bases: 5. The CDR3 DNA sequence: TGCGCCAGCAGCCAGTCGGGGGGAACCACAGATACGCAGTATTTT. Translation: CASSQSGGTTDTQYF.

This chain uses TRBV28 with TRBJ2-1, with a possible D match to TRBD1 (6 bases). The CDR3 has 13 residues. Germline CDR1 and CDR2: MDHEN and SYDVKM. The CDR3 loop reads CGSQGYTYNEQFF. In DNA form, the CDR3 reads TGTGGATCTCAGGGGTACACCTACAATGAGCAGTTCTTC.

The chain has TRBV5-8 and TRBJ2-5, with 11 bases fitting TRBD2. This CDR3 has 14 residues. The ends lost 4 bases at V and 4 bases at J; junction bases unmatched: 3. Looked up from germline, CDR1 is SGHTS and CDR2 is YDEGEE. In nucleotides, the CDR3 is TGTGCCAGCAGCCGTACTAGCGGGGGAGAGACCCAGTACTTC. This translates into CASSRTSGGETQYF.

This sequence joins TRBV28 and TRBJ1-1, with 9 bases aligning to TRBD1. The germline CDR1 and CDR2 sequences are MDHEN and SYDVKM. The CDR3 totals 14 residues. V gave up 6 bases and J gave up 2 bases; unmatched junction bases: 4. The CDR3 coding sequence is TGTGCCAGCAGACCGGGACAGGGCAACACTGAAGCTTTCTTT. As protein: CASRPGQGNTEAFF.

The gene calls are TRBV10-2 and TRBJ2-5; weak D call: TRBD1 (6 bases). CDR1 and CDR2 from the germline V gene are WSHSY and SAAADI. The ends were cut back, 2 bases at V and 3 bases at J, with 13 bases in the middle. CDR3 size: 15 residues. CDR3 sequence: CASSERTEHKETQYF. In DNA form, the CDR3 reads TGCGCCAGCAGTGAGAGGACAGAACATAAAGAGACCCAGTACTTC.

This sequence joins TRBV9 and TRBJ2-3; tentative D call: TRBD2 (8 bases). The CDR3 is made up of 15 amino acids. CDR1 is SGDLS and CDR2 is YYNGEE in the germline V gene. The germline V and J ends were trimmed by 4 bases and 7 bases, with 19 bases remaining between them. The CDR3 spells CASSPGGSGANTQYF. DNA for the CDR3: TGTGCCAGCAGCCCAGGGGGTAGCGGGGCAAATACGCAGTATTTT.

This clone was observed a handful of times. V gene TRBV18 combines with J gene TRBJ1-2; D remains unclear. This CDR3 comprises 13 residues. V lost 1 base and J 5 bases, leaving 8 bases between the germline ends. CDR1 KGHSH and CDR2 LQKENI come from the germline V gene. This CDR3 is CASSPQTDYGYTF. The DNA of the CDR3 is TGTGCCAGCTCACCACAAACGGATTATGGCTACACCTTC.

CDR3: CASDFPSTSQDRQGTEAFF. CDR3 coding DNA: TGTGCCAGCGACTTTCCTTCTACGTCACAGGACAGGCAGGGGACTGAAGCTTTCTTT. The V and J genes are TRBV28 and TRBJ1-1; TRBD1 matches at 7 bases. The CDR3 is 19 amino acids. Germline V gene lookup returns CDR1 MDHEN and CDR2 SYDVKM. V lost 8 bases and J lost 5; bases outside the gene matches: 26.

This clone was recorded only once. The V gene is TRBV7-2, the J gene TRBJ2-2; D call uncertain. Germline loops: CDR1 SGHTA, CDR2 FQGNSA. Trimming cost V 1 base and J 2 bases, with 5 bases left between them. This CDR3 comprises 14 residues. The CDR3 loop is CASSLGYNTGELFF. In nucleotides, the CDR3 is TGTGCCAGCAGCTTAGGCTATAACACCGGGGAGCTGTTTTTT.

The chain recombines TRBV6-6 with TRBJ1-2, with 9 bases aligning to TRBD1. This CDR3 spans 16 amino acids. V trimming: 7 bases; J trimming: 3 bases; junction bases outside the gene matches: 12. From germline, CDR1 is MNHNY and CDR2 SVGAGI (reference sequence). CDR3 DNA sequence: TGTGCCAGCATTAAGACCGGGACAGGGAACGACTATGGCTACACCTTC. This encodes CASIKTGTGNDYGYTF.

The rearrangement joins TRBV4-2 to TRBJ1-1; no clear D. CDR3 length: 13 amino acids. Between the trimmed V and J ends, which lost 1 base and 1 base, there was a span of 4 bases. Per germline, CDR1 LGHNA and CDR2 YNFKEQ. CDR3 DNA: TGTGCCAGCAGCCAAGTCCAGAACACTGAAGCTTTCTTT. It specifies CASSQVQNTEAFF.